The sequence of this TCR beta chain was determined in a study of T cells after yellow fever vaccination (dated by TCRdb to the late 2010s). Notes on the research overall: Libraries from fractions with low cell numbers were prepared with the SMART-Seq v4 Ultra Low Input RNA kit. To track T-cell clones before and after primary and booster YFV17D yellow fever vaccination, bulk TCR alpha and beta repertoires were sequenced longitudinally. Two healthy male donors made up the cohort, one aged 18 to 30 years and the other aged 30 to 40 years. Blood was collected at multiple timepoints before and after primary and secondary immunization, and bulk PBMC replicates and cell subsets were isolated. The paper's findings and limits, for the study overall: Because only a couple of donors were included in the study, the extent to which the findings can be generalized is limited. Most clones expanded after primary vaccination were re-detected after the booster (approximately 95% of CD4 and roughly 85% of CD8), suggesting broad memory maintenance. FACS-sorted repertoires could contain abundant contaminating clonotypes from the bulk population, so computational filtering was required. A small fraction of clonotypes showed up in both the CD4 and CD8 compartments, probably as a result of convergent recombination. Compared with the primary T-cell response, the secondary T-cell response was weaker but faster, peaking on day 5 rather than day 15.

This clonotype appeared a few times. Its antigen is still unknown. The sample holds no much larger clone one base away, and base qualities are not on file. The treatment or condition label here, explained by the study, means: live attenuated yellow fever vaccine strain. At each blood-draw timepoint, two biological replicates of bulk PBMCs were collected. PBMCs were isolated from peripheral blood using a standard Ficoll-Paque protocol. TriZol was used to extract RNA from bulk PBMCs, from CD4 and CD8 fractions, and from dextramer-positive and dextramer-negative fractions. Sequenced on an Illumina NovaSeq 6000. Synthesis of TCR cDNA relied on 5'RACE template switching, a step that introduced a universal primer site along with unique molecular identifiers. Priming of cDNA synthesis was performed from both the TCR alpha and TCR beta constant segments. Libraries were amplified in two PCR steps, with sample barcodes and sequencing adapters added in the second step. Sequencing of libraries was performed on Illumina HiSeq 2500 (2x100 bp) or NovaSeq (2x150 bp). The study's own analysis went as follows. Reads were demultiplexed and collapsed into UMI consensus sequences with MIGEC, and V(D)J alignment was performed with MiXCR. Vaccine-responding clonotypes were identified with edgeR using replicate PBMC samples, with FDR below 0.01 and a log2 fold change above 5 up to day 15 being required. Each bulk clonotype was labeled CD4 or CD8 based on which sequenced repertoire, CD4 or CD8, contained the clonotype at higher abundance. Using fastp trimming at Q25 and MiXCR clonotype assembly, TCRdb reanalyzed the public sequencing data and kept in-frame beta chains. Identical CDR3 proteins give one entry, which carries the most common genes and DNA. The V and J calls reflect TCRdb's pipeline rather than the authors' work. This sample lists under 500,000 distinct CDR3 sequences; about 19% were detected once. The ten largest clones take up roughly a sixth of the sample.

This TCR was sampled from a man aged 18 to 29 who received the YFV17D yellow fever vaccine. The specimen was PBMCs, collected before the yellow fever booster vaccination.

The DNA sequence is TGTGCCAGCAGCTCAGGGACAGGAGCTGGGGCCAACGTCCTGACTTTC. It codes for CASSSGTGAGANVLTF. The chain was built from TRBV7-2 and TRBJ2-6, with TRBD1 identical over 8 junction bases. V ends up 4 bases short and J 2 bases short, with an unmatched junction base count of 4. CDR1 SGHTA and CDR2 FQGNSA were looked up in the germline V gene. The CDR3 starts with the cysteine, ends with the phenylalanine, and has 16 residues. The CDR3 DNA has 48 bases and is translated from base 1. Beyond the CDR3, the reference TRBV7-2 and TRBJ2-6 genes provide the residues; the full variable domain reads: GAGVSQSPSNKVTEKGKDVELRCDPISGHTALYWYRQSLGQGLEFLIYFQGNSAPDKSGLPSDRFSAERTGGSVSTLTIQRTQQEDSAVYLCASSSGTGAGANVLTFGAGSRLTVL.